This record concerns one T cell receptor beta chain sequence. The V end was cut by 1 base, the J end by 6 bases, with 10 bases between. CDR1 and CDR2 (germline): SNHLY, FYNNEI. The CDR3 runs 14 residues. The Seattle patients joined while their infection was active and were tracked longitudinally afterward. This sample was taken from a study of blood T cell repertoires in COVID-19. Study-wide context: Specimens from acute and convalescent COVID-19 originated in the United States, Italy and Spain. Nucleic acid was either cDNA or gDNA, and it came from T cells, B-cell-depleted T cells, or PBMCs.

As handled by the study authors: For nucleated cells, counts were estimated from reference gene primer amplification. Data came from immunoSEQ multiplex PCR; TCRdb stores just in-frame clones and leaves some out. The V and J calls and clone size come from that table; D and trimming were worked out from the DNA. The table lists 270,000 or so clones, roughly 90% of them singletons. This chain joins TRBV2 and TRBJ1-5, with D unclear. Sequenced sample: peripheral blood. The receptor comes from a young woman with COVID-19, enrolled during active disease. The CDR3 reads CASSEVPGGQPQHF. The CDR3 DNA reads as TGTGCCAGCAGTGAAGTACCGGGTGGTCAGCCCCAGCATTTT.